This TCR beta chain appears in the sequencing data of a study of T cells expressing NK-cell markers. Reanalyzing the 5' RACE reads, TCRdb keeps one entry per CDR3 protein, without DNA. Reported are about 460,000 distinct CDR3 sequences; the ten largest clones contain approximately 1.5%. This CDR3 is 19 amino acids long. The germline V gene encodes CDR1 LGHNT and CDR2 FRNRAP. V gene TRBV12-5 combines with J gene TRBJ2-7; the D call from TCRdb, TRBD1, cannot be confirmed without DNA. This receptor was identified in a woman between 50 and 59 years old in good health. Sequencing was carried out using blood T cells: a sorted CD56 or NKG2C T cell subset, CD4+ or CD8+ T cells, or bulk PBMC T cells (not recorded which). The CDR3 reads CASGLVRGRGLRSSYEQYF.